Below, 5 T cell receptor beta chains from the same sample are listed, as sequenced in a study of regulatory T cells in long-lasting Graves disease. Sample time point: newly diagnosed GD, antithyroid drugs for less than 3 months. Construction of the TCR library relied on RNA isolated from PBMCs. Investigators prepared the TCR beta libraries by applying iRepertoire HTBI primers and Arm-PCR of CDR3 regions. Each CDR3 protein gets one entry after TCRdb re-called the multiplex PCR reads with MiXCR. The repertoire holds around 470,000 distinct CDR3 sequences, with approximately 14% as singletons. These data were also filed under a second study, of T cells in Graves' hyperthyroidism and ophthalmopathy.

The sample consisted of peripheral blood mononuclear cells (PBMCs), taken at new diagnosis, from a patient treated with antithyroid drugs. These receptors all stem from a woman aged 45-60 years with Graves disease.

This clonotype was found a few times. The chain combines TRBV28 with TRBJ1-5; D is uncertain. Germline loops: CDR1 MDHEN, CDR2 SYDVKM. V lost 5 bases to trimming and J lost 6 bases, with 8 bases between them. CDR3 length equals 12 residues. The DNA of the CDR3 is TGTGCCAGCAGTCCTCCCGGTCAGCCCCAGCATTTT. Its protein is CASSPPGQPQHF.

As DNA, the CDR3 is TGTGCCAGCAGCTTAAGGGCTGGGGAGGCGAACACTGAAGCTTTCTTT. This sequence encodes CASSLRAGEANTEAFF. The chain uses TRBV7-9 and TRBJ1-1; D is undetermined. The germline V gene has CDR1 SEHNR and CDR2 FQNEAQ (reference sequence). V lost 2 bases and J lost 1, with 14 bases in between. This CDR3 is built from 16 residues.

In this sample, this clonotype turned up many times. The CDR3: CASSLASGNYGYTF. The CDR3 DNA reads TGTGCCAGCAGCTTAGCGTCGGGGAACTATGGCTACACCTTC. The chain carries TRBV7-9 and TRBJ1-2, with no clear D. Germline CDR1 SEHNR, CDR2 FQNEAQ (reference sequence). The CDR3 loop spans 14 amino acids. V was trimmed by 0 bases and J by 2 bases, leaving 7 bases between them.

The chain combines TRBV20-1 with TRBJ2-7; TRBD1 matches 8 bases. Trimming cost V 1 base and J 6 bases; bases outside gene matches: 11. Germline CDR1 is DFQATT and CDR2 is SNEGSKA (reference sequence). The CDR3 totals 15 residues. The CDR3 nucleotides are TGCAGTGCTAGAGGGGGGACAGGACCCTCCGTCGAGCAGTACTTC. Amino acids: CSARGGTGPSVEQYF.

This chain uses TRBV18 with TRBJ2-7; 7 nucleotides agree with TRBD1. The trim removed 0 bases at V and 0 bases at J, leaving 2 bases unmatched. Germline values: CDR1 KGHSH, CDR2 LQKENI. The CDR3 totals 15 residues. CDR3 residues: CASSPPAGGSYEQYF. The DNA of the CDR3 is TGTGCCAGCTCACCACCGGCAGGGGGCTCCTACGAGCAGTACTTC.